The 29 T cell receptor beta chains listed next were all sequenced from one sample in a study of shared clonotypes between healthy human individuals. Only in-frame clones appear in the TCRdb table, and some are missing; sequencing was by immunoSEQ multiplex PCR. The sample has some 690,000 clones, 90% seen once; the top ten hold 30% to 40%. The sample taken for sequencing was memory CD8+ T cells from PBMCs. Specified subset: CD45RO+ cells pooled with CCR7-negative TemRA cells. All receptors derive from a man younger than 35 in good health. Some clones in this sample may be carry-over from other donors' samples.

This clone occurred a few times. The chain has TRBV6-6 and TRBJ2-3, with D uncertain. The CDR3 spans 11 residues. With 7 bases removed from V and 5 bases from J, the gap between germline ends came to 7 bases. Looked up from germline, CDR1 is MNHNY and CDR2 is SVGAGI (reference sequence). CDR3 in amino acids: CASTDGDTQYF. In DNA, the CDR3 is TGTGCCAGCACCGACGGAGATACGCAGTATTTT.

This clone was detected only a few times. The rearrangement joins TRBV19 to TRBJ2-7; 9 nucleotides line up with TRBD1. Germline CDR1 reads LNHDA; CDR2 reads SQIVND (reference sequence). With V trimmed by 4 bases and J by 5 bases, 3 bases remained unmatched. The CDR3 loop spans 13 amino acids. For the CDR3, the DNA is TGTGCCAGTAGTAGGGACAGGGAGGACGAGCAGTACTTC. Its translation is CASSRDREDEQYF.

The rearrangement links TRBV4-1 to TRBJ2-7; D unclear. Germline values: CDR1 MGHRA, CDR2 YSYEKL. Trimming took 2 bases from V and 0 from J, leaving 14 bases between them. CDR3 length: 16 residues. This CDR3 is CASSQRPRVSSYEQYF. In DNA, the CDR3 is TGCGCCAGCAGCCAAAGACCTCGGGTCAGCTCCTACGAGCAGTACTTC.

This chain links TRBV10-3 with TRBJ2-7; 13 bases are a match to TRBD2. CDR1 is ENHRY and CDR2 is SYGVKD in the germline V gene. The CDR3 has 20 residues. V trimming: 0 bases; J trimming: 4 bases; junction bases outside the gene matches: 15. The CDR3 region is CAISESRRRGTSGMSYEQYF. DNA for the CDR3: TGTGCCATCAGTGAGTCGCGTCGTCGTGGGACTAGCGGGATGAGTTACGAGCAGTACTTC.

The rearrangement uses TRBV15 and TRBJ2-5; TRBD1 aligns across 9 bases. TRBJ2-7 matches the DNA end more closely, so the J call is doubtful. CDR1 and CDR2 from the germline V gene are LNHNV and YYDKDF (reference sequence). The CDR3 has 15 amino acids. CDR3 DNA sequence: TGTGCCACCAGCAGAGGGACAGGGGCAGGGGACGAGCAGTACTTC. Its protein is CATSRGTGAGDEQYF.

This clone was observed once. The gene calls are TRBV6-6 and TRBJ2-1, with D tentatively TRBD2 (5 bases). This CDR3 is 12 amino acids long. The V and J ends lost 5 bases and 10 bases respectively, with 12 bases between them. The germline V gene encodes CDR1 MNHNY and CDR2 SVGAGI (reference sequence). The DNA for the CDR3 is TGTGCCAGCAGTCCGAGGACTGACGAGCAGTTCTTC. It encodes CASSPRTDEQFF.

The chain recombines TRBV19 with TRBJ1-1; D is possibly TRBD1 (6 bases). The ends were cut back, 2 bases at V and 0 bases at J, with 16 bases in the middle. Germline V gene lookup returns CDR1 LNHDA and CDR2 SQIVND (reference sequence). The CDR3 runs 17 residues. The CDR3 DNA sequence: TGTGCCAGTAGTATAAACGCACGTGGGGGCCTGAACACTGAAGCTTTCTTT. It specifies CASSINARGGLNTEAFF. Variable domain in full (rest from reference TRBV19 and TRBJ1-1): DGGITQSPKYLFRKEGQNVTLSCEQNLNHDAMYWYRQDPGQGLRLIYYSQIVNDFQKGDIAEGYSVSREKKESFPLTVTSAQKNPTAFYLCASSINARGGLNTEAFFGQGTRLTVV.

The V call is TRBV7-7, the J call TRBJ2-1; D is perhaps TRBD2 (6 bases). Germline V gene data show CDR1 as SSHAT and CDR2 as FNYEAQ (reference sequence). V gave up 5 bases and J gave up 0 bases, with 14 bases separating them. The CDR3 has 16 amino acids. The CDR3 is CASSISSASSYNEQFF. CDR3 DNA sequence: TGTGCCAGCAGCATTTCTAGCGCCAGCTCCTACAATGAGCAGTTCTTC.

This chain joins TRBV28 and TRBJ1-4; D gene ambiguous. V was cut by 2 bases and J by 10 bases, with 23 bases left in between. Germline V CDR1 and CDR2: MDHEN, SYDVKM. CDR3 length: 17 residues. In DNA form, the CDR3 reads TGTGCCAGCAGTTTACAGCCTCTGGGTACATTGGTAGCAAAACTGTTTTTT. As protein: CASSLQPLGTLVAKLFF.

The V gene is TRBV11-2, the J gene TRBJ2-2, with a weak D call TRBD2 (5 bases). Germline V CDR1 and CDR2: SGHAT, FQNNGV. This CDR3 region has 16 residues. The V end was cut by 5 bases, the J end by 3 bases, with 16 bases between. The CDR3 spells CASSTREVHYTGELFF. The CDR3 DNA follows: TGTGCCAGCAGCACCCGGGAAGTCCACTACACCGGGGAGCTGTTTTTT.

The chain joins TRBV15 to TRBJ2-7; a possible D gene is TRBD1 (5 bases). The germline CDR1 and CDR2 sequences are LNHNV and YYDKDF (reference sequence). Trimming left V 0 bases short and J 1 base short, with 10 bases between. This CDR3 is built from 15 residues. CDR3 sequence (DNA): TGTGCCACCAGCAGAGATCGGGCAGGGTCCTACGAGCAGTACTTC. Protein: CATSRDRAGSYEQYF. The full variable domain, with the rest looked up from reference TRBV15 and TRBJ2-7, is DAMVIQNPRYQVTQFGKPVTLSCSQTLNHNVMYWYQQKSSQAPKLLFHYYDKDFNNEADTPDNFQSRRPNTSFCFLDIRSPGLGDTAMYLCATSRDRAGSYEQYFGPGTRLTVT.

The chain carries TRBV19 and TRBJ2-5; 9 nucleotides agree with TRBD1. The CDR3 sequence is 17 residues long. Trimming removed 6 bases from V and 0 bases from J; junction bases left unmatched: 11. Germline CDR1 reads LNHDA; CDR2 reads SQIVND (reference sequence). CDR3 nucleotides: TGTGCCAGTAGGCGACGGGACAGGGACTCGTACCAAGAGACCCAGTACTTC. This sequence encodes CASRRRDRDSYQETQYF.

J is TRBJ1-2 and V is TRBV27; D is ambiguous. The CDR3 has 13 residues. Germline values: CDR1 MNHEY, CDR2 SMNVEV (reference sequence). With 4 bases removed from V and 4 bases from J, the gap between germline ends came to 10 bases. CDR3: CASSWAPSYGYTF. Here the CDR3 DNA reads TGTGCCAGCAGTTGGGCACCCTCCTATGGCTACACCTTC.

This chain connects TRBV19 to TRBJ1-1; perhaps TRBD1 as D (6 bases). The CDR3 has 14 amino acids. Trimming took 2 bases from V and 3 from J, leaving 10 bases between them. CDR1 is LNHDA, CDR2 SQIVND, per germline (reference sequence). CDR3 loop: CASSIRGGYTEAFF. Written as DNA, the CDR3 is TGTGCCAGTAGTATAAGGGGGGGCTACACTGAAGCTTTCTTT. The full variable domain, rest sourced from reference TRBV19 and TRBJ1-1, is DGGITQSPKYLFRKEGQNVTLSCEQNLNHDAMYWYRQDPGQGLRLIYYSQIVNDFQKGDIAEGYSVSREKKESFPLTVTSAQKNPTAFYLCASSIRGGYTEAFFGQGTRLTVV.

This chain joins TRBV14 and TRBJ2-5; 11 nucleotides align to TRBD2. CDR1 is SGHDN and CDR2 is FVKESK in the germline V gene. V was pared by 1 base and J by 5 bases, with 9 bases of the junction left unmatched. The CDR3 loop spans 17 amino acids. Here the CDR3 reads CASSQGRLAGGGETQYF. DNA of the CDR3: TGTGCCAGCAGCCAAGGGAGGCTAGCGGGAGGAGGGGAGACCCAGTACTTC.

This clone has just a few counts. This rearrangement joins TRBV6-5 to TRBJ1-1, with 7 nucleotides matching TRBD1. Germline CDR1 is MNHEY and CDR2 is SVGAGI. This CDR3 contains 14 residues. J lost 0 bases, V lost 6 bases, and 4 bases had no gene match. CDR3 nucleotides: TGTGCCAGCAGCCCGACAGGGATGAACACTGAAGCTTTCTTT. Protein product: CASSPTGMNTEAFF.

The chain couples TRBV6-5 to TRBJ1-5; 10 bases match TRBD1. CDR1 is MNHEY, CDR2 SVGAGI, per germline. Trimming removed 6 bases from V and 2 bases from J; junction bases left unmatched: 4. CDR3 length: 15 residues. CDR3 nucleotides: TGTGCCAGCAGCTCCGGGACAGGGGGCAATCAGCCCCAGCATTTT. Its protein product is CASSSGTGGNQPQHF.

V is TRBV14 and J is TRBJ2-7; tentatively, D is TRBD1 (6 bases). The CDR3 covers 13 residues. With 5 bases removed from V and 2 bases from J, the gap between germline ends came to 10 bases. The germline CDR1 and CDR2 sequences are SGHDN and FVKESK. The CDR3, as DNA: TGTGCCAGCAGCACGGGGACAACCTACGAGCAGTACTTC. It encodes CASSTGTTYEQYF.

The J gene is TRBJ2-5, the V gene TRBV5-8, with a tentative D call TRBD1 (5 bases). The ends were cut back, 3 bases at V and 3 bases at J, with 12 bases in the middle. CDR3 length equals 14 residues. Germline CDR1 is SGHTS and CDR2 is YDEGEE. CDR3 protein: CASSYLTEKETQYF. In DNA, the CDR3 is TGTGCCAGCAGCTACCTGACAGAGAAAGAGACCCAGTACTTC.

Points on this clone: This specimen includes other DNA sequences encoding the same CDR3. The V gene is TRBV6-5, the J gene TRBJ2-7; TRBD1 or TRBD2 may be the D gene (5 bases each). This CDR3 has 15 amino acids. Germline values: CDR1 MNHEY, CDR2 SVGAGI. Trimming cost V 2 bases and J 0 bases, with 11 bases left between them. In DNA, the CDR3 is TGTGCCAGCAGTTACGGTACAGGAGGCTCCTACGAGCAGTACTTC. This sequence encodes CASSYGTGGSYEQYF.

V is TRBV21-1 and J is TRBJ2-6; TRBD1 was called by the table and not checked on the DNA. TRBV21-1 is a pseudogene. The CDR3 is 18 residues long. The CDR3 nucleotides read TGTGCCAGCAGCACTAGACAGGGGGACTTAACTGGGGCCAACGTCCTGACTTTC. This codes for CASSTRQGDLTGANVLTF.

CDR3 sequence: CASSLRGRGLGGEKLFF. CDR3 DNA: TGCGCCAGCAGCTTGCGGGGAAGGGGTTTAGGAGGTGAAAAACTGTTTTTT. V is TRBV5-1 and J is TRBJ1-4; weak D call: TRBD1 (5 bases). Germline V gene data show CDR1 as SGHRS and CDR2 as YFSETQ. This CDR3 has 17 amino acids. The V gene lost 1 base and the J gene lost 7 bases, with 20 bases spanning the gap.

This chain links TRBV7-3 with TRBJ2-7, with a possible D match to TRBD2 (7 bases). Per germline, CDR1 SGHTA and CDR2 FQGTGA. Between the trimmed V and J ends, which lost 2 bases and 2 bases, there was a span of 10 bases. The CDR3 runs 14 residues. The CDR3: CASSLAGATYEQYF. CDR3 sequence (DNA): TGTGCCAGCAGCTTAGCGGGGGCTACCTACGAGCAGTACTTC.

CDR3 sequence: CASSPRTGAEQYF. CDR3 coding DNA: TGTGCCAGCAGTCCTCGGACAGGGGCCGAGCAGTACTTC. This chain joins TRBV27 and TRBJ2-7, with 9 bases that match TRBD1. The CDR3 has 13 amino acids. Germline V lookup: CDR1 MNHEY, CDR2 SMNVEV (reference sequence). V was clipped by 5 bases and J by 6 bases; unmatched bases: 5.

The chain links TRBV7-9 to TRBJ2-7; D call uncertain. The CDR3 totals 13 residues. The ends were cut back, 0 bases at V and 3 bases at J, with 6 bases in the middle. The germline CDR1 and CDR2 sequences are SEHNR and FQNEAQ (reference sequence). CDR3: CASSLASRYEQYF. The CDR3 coding sequence is TGTGCCAGCAGCTTAGCCTCTCGCTACGAGCAGTACTTC. Using reference TRBV7-9 and TRBJ2-7 for the parts outside the CDR3, the full variable domain is DTGVSQNPRHKITKRGQNVTFRCDPISEHNRLYWYRQTLGQGPEFLTYFQNEAQLEKSRLLSDRFSAERPKGSFSTLEIQRTEQGDSAMYLCASSLASRYEQYFGPGTRLTVT.

This sequence joins TRBV27 and TRBJ2-5; D remains ambiguous. CDR1 and CDR2 from the germline V gene are MNHEY and SMNVEV (reference sequence). The CDR3 runs to 13 residues. V dropped 4 bases and J dropped 0 bases, with 6 bases sitting between them. This CDR3 reads CASSSTYQETQYF. Here the CDR3 DNA reads TGTGCCAGCAGTTCGACGTACCAAGAGACCCAGTACTTC.

The rearrangement links TRBV9 to TRBJ1-5; 7 bases are shared with TRBD1. The J segment lost 7 bases and the V segment lost 1 base, leaving 8 bases of the junction unmatched. CDR3 size: 15 residues. Germline loops: CDR1 SGDLS, CDR2 YYNGEE. The CDR3 sequence is CASSVRGQVGQPQHF. In DNA, the CDR3 is TGTGCCAGCAGCGTAAGGGGGCAGGTCGGCCAGCCCCAGCATTTT.

Comments on this clone: The CDR3 does not close with the conserved phenylalanine or tryptophan, likely indicating a read error. The limits of the CDR3 on the DNA are not certain, so only TCRdb's listed CDR3 is given. The rearrangement links TRBV23-1 to TRBJ2-7; TRBD2 is the table's D call, not checked against the DNA. TRBV23-1 is recorded as an ORF, its role being uncertain. The CDR3 spans 9 residues, counting both ends. Here the CDR3 reads CASSPAGRL.

The rearrangement links TRBV28 to TRBJ2-5, with D unclear. Trimming pared 3 bases from V and 2 bases from J, leaving 7 bases between. CDR1 is MDHEN, CDR2 SYDVKM, per germline. The CDR3 is 13 amino acids. The CDR3 is CASSFGRQETQYF. DNA of the CDR3: TGTGCCAGCAGTTTCGGGCGACAAGAGACCCAGTACTTC.